This T cell receptor (beta chain) stems from a study of T cell repertoires in cytomegalovirus infection. Study-level background: Through public TCR beta signatures, both CMV infection and matching HLA type were indicated.

CDR1 is SEHNR and CDR2 is FQNEAQ in the germline V gene (reference sequence). The length of the CDR3 is 11 residues. V shed 4 bases, J shed 11 bases, and the junction held 3 bases outside the gene matches. MiXCR was run by TCRdb on the reads, yielding one entry per CDR3 protein. The data contain hundreds of thousands of distinct CDR3 sequences, 24% of them singletons. Sequencing was carried out using CD8+ T cells from PBMCs. This receptor was identified in a human donor in good health (CMV status not recorded). Some clones in this sample may be carry-over from other donors' samples. The V call is TRBV7-9, the J call TRBJ1-1, with TRBD1 matching over 8 bases. The CDR3 coding sequence is TGTGCCAGCAGCTCCAGGGGGCGTGCTTTCTTT. This translates into CASSSRGRAFF. Variable domain in full (rest from reference TRBV7-9 and TRBJ1-1): DTGVSQNPRHKITKRGQNVTFRCDPISEHNRLYWYRQTLGQGPEFLTYFQNEAQLEKSRLLSDRFSAERPKGSFSTLEIQRTEQGDSAMYLCASSSRGRAFFGQGTRLTVV.